What follows are 20 T cell receptor beta chains derived from one specimen sequenced in a study of T cells after yellow fever vaccination. TCRdb reprocessed the 5' RACE reads with MiXCR, giving one entry per CDR3 protein. The table lists about 300,000 distinct CDR3 sequences, roughly 6.8% of them singletons. This material consisted of PBMCs, taken about 49 days after the first yellow fever vaccination. Every receptor here comes from a man younger than 30 who received the YFV17D yellow fever vaccine.

This clonotype was detected a few times. The chain is built from TRBV7-7 and TRBJ2-1; perhaps TRBD2 as D (6 bases). This CDR3 region has 14 residues. Germline V CDR1 and CDR2: SSHAT, FNYEAQ (reference sequence). V lost 1 base and J lost 8, with 12 bases in between. CDR3 amino acids: CASSLGGLADEQFF. In nucleotides, the CDR3 is TGTGCCAGCAGCTTAGGGGGACTCGCCGATGAGCAGTTCTTC.

This clonotype was counted many times. The J gene is TRBJ2-2, the V gene TRBV6-4, with a tentative D call TRBD1 (5 bases). Germline loops: CDR1 MRHNA, CDR2 SNTAGT. The CDR3 sequence is 15 residues long. V was shortened by 5 bases and J by 2 bases, with 12 bases between the two germline ends. The CDR3 DNA follows: TGTGCCAGCAGTCTCGGACATCTTAACACCGGGGAGCTGTTTTTT. It encodes CASSLGHLNTGELFF.

Many counts were recorded for this clonotype. The chain combines TRBV4-2 with TRBJ2-7, with D hard to call. Germline CDR1 reads LGHNA; CDR2 reads YNFKEQ. Between the trimmed V and J ends, which lost 0 bases and 7 bases, there was a span of 13 bases. CDR3 size: 14 residues. The CDR3 nucleotides read TGTGCCAGCAGCCAAGAATTAGGGTCTTGGGAGCAGTACTTC. It encodes CASSQELGSWEQYF.

The table lists this clonotype with a few counts. This chain joins TRBV28 and TRBJ1-1; D unresolved. The V gene's germline CDR1 is MDHEN and CDR2 SYDVKM. This CDR3 has 14 residues. With 3 bases removed from V and 4 bases from J, the gap between germline ends came to 12 bases. CDR3 sequence reads: CASSLVIPRTEAFF. The CDR3, as DNA: TGTGCCAGCAGTTTGGTCATCCCCCGCACTGAAGCTTTCTTT.

The table lists this clonotype with many counts. The V and J genes are TRBV5-4 and TRBJ2-1; no definite D call. The CDR3 loop spans 15 amino acids. V was trimmed by 3 bases and J by 5 bases, leaving 15 bases between them. From germline, CDR1 is SGHNT and CDR2 YYREEE (reference sequence). Written as DNA, the CDR3 is TGTGCCAGCAGCTGGCCTGAGGTTCGGGACAATGAGCAGTTCTTC. Amino acid sequence: CASSWPEVRDNEQFF.

The CDR3 DNA is TGTGCCAGCAGCTTAGATGGTCCAGGCTACACCTTC. Protein: CASSLDGPGYTF. V is TRBV11-2 and J is TRBJ1-2; D is ambiguous. V gave up 0 bases and J gave up 8 bases, with 7 bases separating them. The CDR3 runs 12 residues. CDR1 and CDR2 (germline): SGHAT, FQNNGV.

This clonotype has more than one count but fewer than ten. The rearrangement uses TRBV4-3 and TRBJ2-4; D is possibly TRBD2 (6 bases). The CDR3 spans 16 residues. Germline V gene data show CDR1 as LGHNA and CDR2 as YSLEER. V was clipped by 1 base and J by 0 bases, with 10 bases between them. This chain's CDR3 is CASSQGGARAKNIQYF. For the CDR3, the DNA is TGCGCCAGCAGCCAAGGCGGGGCCCGAGCCAAAAACATTCAGTACTTC.

The chain carries TRBV3-1 and TRBJ2-7; no firm D call. The ends were cut back, 11 bases at V and 3 bases at J, with 23 bases in the middle. Germline V gene sequence: CDR1 LGHDT, CDR2 YNNKEL (reference sequence). CDR3 size: 15 residues. The CDR3 loop reads CACTQTLSTVYEQYF. CDR3 sequence (DNA): TGTGCCTGCACCCAAACCCTTTCAACCGTCTACGAGCAGTACTTC.

Many counts were recorded for this clonotype. The genes are TRBV10-3 and TRBJ2-7, with D hard to call. The germline gives CDR1 ENHRY, CDR2 SYGVKD. V lost 11 bases and J lost 2, with 19 bases in between. The CDR3 sequence is 14 residues long. CDR3 amino acids: CAARSQVGPYEQYF. The CDR3 region has the DNA TGTGCCGCACGATCCCAAGTGGGTCCCTACGAGCAGTACTTC.

The sample holds many counts of this clonotype. V is TRBV27 and J is TRBJ2-7; TRBD1 matches at 7 bases. This CDR3 region has 14 residues. CDR1 and CDR2 from the germline V gene are MNHEY and SMNVEV (reference sequence). V was pared by 3 bases and J by 1 base, with 3 bases of the junction left unmatched. The CDR3 sequence: CASSFGTASYEQYF. In DNA, the CDR3 is TGTGCCAGCAGTTTCGGGACAGCTTCCTACGAGCAGTACTTC.

V usage is TRBV4-2 and J usage is TRBJ1-2; 7 nucleotides match TRBD1. J gave up 5 bases and V 0 bases, and 9 bases lay outside the gene matches. Germline CDR1 and CDR2: LGHNA and YNFKEQ. The CDR3 runs to 16 residues. For the CDR3, the DNA is TGTGCCAGCAGCCAAGAGGCAGGGGGAGTAAGATATGGCTACACCTTC. Its protein is CASSQEAGGVRYGYTF.

This clonotype was seen a handful of times. The gene calls are TRBV20-1 and TRBJ2-1; the D gene is possibly TRBD1 (6 bases). V dropped 0 bases and J dropped 6 bases, with 12 bases sitting between them. Germline V gene sequence: CDR1 DFQATT, CDR2 SNEGSKA (reference sequence). The CDR3 runs 14 residues. CDR3: CSARDRGGPNEQFF. CDR3 in DNA: TGCAGTGCTAGAGATAGAGGGGGTCCCAATGAGCAGTTCTTC.

This rearrangement joins TRBV18 to TRBJ2-7; D uncertain. CDR1 and CDR2 from the germline V gene are KGHSH and LQKENI. Trimming cost V 0 bases and J 7 bases, with 10 bases left between them. The CDR3 loop spans 13 amino acids. The CDR3 region has the DNA TGTGCCAGCTCACCACCAGAGCTGGGGGAGCAGTACGTC. It specifies CASSPPELGEQYV.

The sample holds a few counts of this clonotype. The chain links TRBV9 to TRBJ1-3, with a tentative D call TRBD1 (5 bases). V was pared by 3 bases and J by 0 bases, with 10 bases between. Germline CDR1 and CDR2: SGDLS and YYNGEE. CDR3 length: 15 residues. The CDR3 reads CASSAGGTSGNTIYF. In DNA form, the CDR3 reads TGTGCCAGCAGCGCCGGGGGGACCTCTGGAAACACCATATATTTT.

This clonotype came up many times. DNA for the CDR3: TGTGCCAGCAGACGGGACCCGGCGGAGCAGTTCTTC. Amino acid sequence: CASRRDPAEQFF. The rearrangement links TRBV7-9 to TRBJ2-1; D could derive from TRBD1 or TRBD2 (5 bases each). In germline, CDR1 is SEHNR, CDR2 FQNEAQ (reference sequence). Trimming removed 6 bases at V and 10 bases at J, with 13 bases between. This CDR3 spans 12 amino acids.

This rearrangement joins TRBV12-3 or TRBV12-4 to TRBJ2-2; TRBD1 matches 8 bases. V dropped 2 bases and J dropped 5; count of bases not matched to a gene: 4. There are 15 residues in the CDR3. The chain's CDR3 is CASSLWTGWTGELFF. CDR3 DNA sequence: TGTGCCAGCAGTTTATGGACAGGGTGGACCGGGGAGCTGTTTTTT.

The chain couples TRBV30 to TRBJ1-1; possibly TRBD1 for D (5 bases). V was trimmed by 0 bases and J by 9 bases, leaving 8 bases between them. CDR3 length: 11 residues. CDR1 is GTSNPN and CDR2 is SVGIG in the germline V gene (reference sequence). The CDR3 DNA sequence: TGTGCCTGGAGTGTAGCAGGGCAAGCTTTCTTT. Translating it yields CAWSVAGQAFF.

A few counts support this clonotype. The V call is TRBV5-1, the J call TRBJ2-3; TRBD2 matches 7 bases. From germline, CDR1 is SGHRS and CDR2 YFSETQ. Unmatched junction bases numbered 3, after V lost 2 bases and J lost 3 bases. CDR3 length: 14 residues. The CDR3 region has the DNA TGCGCCAGCAGCTTAAGACTAGCTACAGATACGCAGTATTTT. It specifies CASSLRLATDTQYF.

The chain employs TRBV12-5 and TRBJ2-1; D uncertain. The CDR3 contains 17 residues. Germline V gene data show CDR1 as LGHNT and CDR2 as FRNRAP. Trimming cost V 3 bases and J 0 bases, with 15 bases left between them. CDR3 sequence (DNA): TGTGCTAGTGGTTTTCTCCCTCGGGTAAGCTCCTACAATGAGCAGTTCTTC. This codes for CASGFLPRVSSYNEQFF.

This clonotype was observed a handful of times. The chain couples TRBV4-2 to TRBJ2-3; 10 bases align to TRBD2. The CDR3 spans 16 residues. The J segment lost 6 bases and the V segment lost 3 bases, leaving 9 bases of the junction unmatched. The germline gives CDR1 LGHNA, CDR2 YNFKEQ. This chain's CDR3 is CASSQGSLAGFDTQYF. DNA for the CDR3: TGTGCCAGCAGCCAGGGGTCACTAGCGGGGTTCGATACGCAGTATTTT.